The next 19 T cell receptor beta chains were all read from a single sample in a study of T cells in Graves' hyperthyroidism and ophthalmopathy (dated by TCRdb to between 2017 and 2020). Preparation of the library involved multiplex PCR. Instrument on record: Illumina HiSeq 2000. TCR beta CDR3 regions were amplified from RNA transcripts. The TCR CDR3 was subjected to a first round of RT-PCR using the HTBI primer set and the Qiagen OneStep RT-PCR kit. TCRdb reprocessed the public reads (quality trimming at Q25 with fastp, clone calling with MiXCR) and kept in-frame beta chains. Rows with one shared CDR3 protein collapse into an entry with the most common genes and DNA. The sample profile shows about 400,000 distinct CDR3 sequences; around 25% of them were found once. Around 67% of the sample is held by the ten biggest clonotypes. The specimen was blood. These receptors were collected from a man over 45 with Graves' hyperthyroidism.

This clonotype has ten or more counts. The chain combines TRBV3-1 with TRBJ2-7, with 13 nucleotides matching TRBD2. J was trimmed by 5 bases and V by 6 bases; bases with no gene match: 4. This CDR3 is 14 amino acids long. CDR1 and CDR2 (germline): LGHDT, YNNKEL (reference sequence). CDR3 DNA sequence: TGTGCCAGCAGTCGGACTAGCGGGAGAAACGAGCAGTACTTC. Protein: CASSRTSGRNEQYF.

The chain uses TRBV27 and TRBJ2-3; 12 nucleotides agree with TRBD2. Looked up from germline, CDR1 is MNHEY and CDR2 is SMNVEV (reference sequence). The CDR3 is 16 amino acids. Trimming at V came to 4 bases and at J to 5 bases, leaving 7 bases not matched to a gene. The CDR3 region has the DNA TGTGCCAGCAGTTCCAGACTAGCGGGAGAGGGAGATACGCAGTATTTT. This gives the protein CASSSRLAGEGDTQYF.

Of note for this clonotype: A clone one base away is much larger, so this may be a read error. The chain uses TRBV18 and TRBJ1-5; D remains unclear. The CDR3 sequence is 13 residues long. The V gene's germline CDR1 is KGHSH and CDR2 LQKENI. DNA for the CDR3: TGTGCCAGCTCACCTGAACAGAATCAGCCCCGGCATTTT. Translated: CASSPEQNQPRHF. Looking up the rest from reference TRBV18 and TRBJ1-5 gives the full variable domain: NAGVMQNPRHLVRRRGQEARLRCSPMKGHSHVYWYRQLPEEGLKFMVYLQKENIIDESGMPKERFSAEFPKEGPSILRIQQVVRGDSAAYFCASSPEQNQPRHFGDGTRLSIL.

This clonotype came up many times. This chain connects TRBV28 to TRBJ2-7; 9 bases are a match to TRBD1. Germline assignment: CDR1 MDHEN and CDR2 SYDVKM. V was pared by 6 bases and J by 4 bases, with 16 bases of the junction left unmatched. The length of the CDR3 is 17 residues. The CDR3 DNA reads as TGTGCCAGCAGCCACGCCGGCCCGGGACAGGGATTTTACGAGCAGTACTTC. It is translated as CASSHAGPGQGFYEQYF.

In its sample, this clonotype was seen a few times. The chain carries TRBV6-1 and TRBJ1-2; possibly TRBD1 for D (5 bases). The germline gives CDR1 MNHNS, CDR2 SASEGT. Deletions cut 6 bases from V and 7 bases from J, with 12 bases between. CDR3 length: 12 amino acids. The CDR3 DNA follows: TGTGCCAGCAGCGGACGGGGGGGTGGCTACACCTTC. Translating it yields CASSGRGGGYTF.

This clonotype was seen a handful of times. The rearrangement links TRBV6-1 to TRBJ2-7; TRBD1 matches at 7 bases. Germline V CDR1 and CDR2: MNHNS, SASEGT. Trimming removed 5 bases from V and 3 bases from J; junction bases left unmatched: 4. The CDR3 is 13 residues long. The CDR3 protein is CASSPDRSYEQYF. For the CDR3, the DNA is TGTGCCAGCAGTCCGGACAGGAGCTACGAGCAGTACTTC.

A few counts support this clonotype. Being one base from a much bigger clone, this may be a read error. The chain has TRBV10-3 and TRBJ2-1; TRBD2 matches at 12 bases. The CDR3 runs 15 residues. Germline V gene lookup returns CDR1 ENHRY and CDR2 SYGVKD. V shed 5 bases, J shed 4 bases, and the junction held 3 bases outside the gene matches. CDR3 amino acids: CAISRTSGKYNEQFF. CDR3 in DNA: TGTGCCATCAGTAGGACTAGCGGGAAATACAATGAGCAGTTCTTC.

On this clonotype: This could be a read error, since a much larger clone is one nucleotide away. This chain links TRBV2 with TRBJ2-5; D unclear. The better agreement between TRBJ2-1 and the DNA end casts doubt on the J call. The CDR3 runs 14 residues. CDR1 is SNHLY, CDR2 FYNNEI, per germline. This CDR3 reads CASSEMTAQETQFF. CDR3 in DNA: TGTGCCAGCAGTGAAATGACCGCACAAGAGACCCAGTTCTTC.

This clonotype has ten or more counts. Here the CDR3 DNA reads TGTGCCAGCAGTGTGTTCAGGGGACGGACGGTAAGAGCTTTCTTT. It encodes CASSVFRGRTVRAFF. The chain combines TRBV2 with TRBJ1-1, with D possibly matching TRBD1 (6 bases). Looked up from germline, CDR1 is SNHLY and CDR2 is FYNNEI. V was pared by 4 bases and J by 10 bases, with 22 bases between. The CDR3 has 15 amino acids.

To note about this clonotype: A much larger clone differs from this one at a single base, so this may be a read error. J is TRBJ2-7 and V is TRBV2, with no clear D. V was clipped by 7 bases and J by 8 bases, with 9 bases between them. The length of the CDR3 is 10 residues. The germline V gene has CDR1 SNHLY and CDR2 FYNNEI. CDR3 DNA sequence: TGTGCCAGCACTGGCACCCAGCAGTACTTC. It codes for CASTGTQQYF.

This clonotype was recorded at least ten times. The rearrangement uses TRBV28 and TRBJ2-5, with TRBD1 matching over 7 bases. This CDR3 spans 13 amino acids. Germline CDR1 is MDHEN and CDR2 is SYDVKM. The V segment lost 5 bases and the J segment 4 bases; nucleotides outside the gene matches: 4. Here the CDR3 DNA reads TGTGCCAGCAGTCTGGGACAGTTAGAGACCCAGTACTTC. This translates into CASSLGQLETQYF.

J is TRBJ2-5 and V is TRBV2; D unresolved. V dropped 6 bases and J dropped 5 bases, with 13 bases sitting between them. Germline V gives CDR1 SNHLY, CDR2 FYNNEI. The CDR3 has 13 amino acids. DNA of the CDR3: TGTGCCAGCAGCCCGGGCCCCCGGGAGACCCAGTACTTC. It specifies CASSPGPRETQYF.

The chain combines TRBV27 with TRBJ2-2, with TRBD1 matching 9 bases. The CDR3 loop spans 13 amino acids. The germline V gene encodes CDR1 MNHEY and CDR2 SMNVEV (reference sequence). Trimming cost V 6 bases and J 6 bases; bases outside gene matches: 2. The CDR3 nucleotides are TGTGCCAGCAGGGACAGGGGTTCCGGGGAGCTGTTTTTT. This sequence encodes CASRDRGSGELFF.

On this clonotype itself: The germline gene is not matched at one end of the junction; a read error may be the cause. The chain employs TRBV20-1 and TRBJ1-5; 7 bases align to TRBD1. Germline CDR1 and CDR2: DFQATT and SNEGSKA (reference sequence). This CDR3 comprises 15 residues. The CDR3 DNA reads as TGCAGTGCTACTGAGGGGGCGTATAGCAATCAGCTCCAGCATTTT. The encoded protein is CSATEGAYSNQLQHF.

This chain joins TRBV2 and TRBJ1-2; no clear D. From germline, CDR1 is SNHLY and CDR2 FYNNEI. This CDR3 contains 14 residues. The ends were cut back, 5 bases at V and 5 bases at J, with 15 bases in the middle. This CDR3 reads CASSPEAATYGYTF. The CDR3 DNA reads as TGTGCCAGCAGTCCAGAGGCGGCGACGTATGGCTACACCTTC. The complete variable domain, with remaining parts taken from reference TRBV2 and TRBJ1-2, reads EPEVTQTPSHQVTQMGQEVILRCVPISNHLYFYWYRQILGQKVEFLVSFYNNEISEKSEIFDDQFSVERPDGSNFTLKIRSTKLEDSAMYFCASSPEAATYGYTFGSGTRLTVV.

The chain recombines TRBV15 with TRBJ2-3; TRBD2 matches at 7 bases. V trimming: 1 base; J trimming: 5 bases; junction bases outside the gene matches: 3. The CDR3 is made up of 14 amino acids. CDR1 and CDR2 (germline): LNHNV, YYDKDF (reference sequence). DNA for the CDR3: TGTGCCACCAGCAGAGCTGGGGAGGGAGATACGCAGTATTTT. It specifies CATSRAGEGDTQYF. The full variable domain, rest sourced from reference TRBV15 and TRBJ2-3, is DAMVIQNPRYQVTQFGKPVTLSCSQTLNHNVMYWYQQKSSQAPKLLFHYYDKDFNNEADTPDNFQSRRPNTSFCFLDIRSPGLGDTAMYLCATSRAGEGDTQYFGPGTRLTVL.

This clonotype was seen a handful of times. The chain joins TRBV5-1 to TRBJ2-1; perhaps TRBD1 as D (5 bases). The CDR3 runs 15 residues. Germline CDR1 and CDR2: SGHRS and YFSETQ. V was trimmed by 0 bases and J by 6 bases, leaving 13 bases between them. The CDR3 DNA is TGCGCCAGCAGCTTGGTTGCGGTTAGGGGCAATGAGCAGTTCTTC. Its translation is CASSLVAVRGNEQFF. Drawing the rest from reference TRBV5-1 and TRBJ2-1, the complete variable domain is KAGVTQTPRYLIKTRGQQVTLSCSPISGHRSVSWYQQTPGQGLQFLFEYFSETQRNKGNFPGRFSGRQFSNSRSEMNVSTLELGDSALYLCASSLVAVRGNEQFFGPGTRLTVL.

Ten or more counts support this clonotype. This chain joins TRBV2 and TRBJ2-6; D perhaps matches TRBD1 (5 bases). Deletions cut 3 bases from V and 4 bases from J, with 10 bases between. From germline, CDR1 is SNHLY and CDR2 FYNNEI. This CDR3 has 15 residues. DNA of the CDR3: TGTGCCAGCAGTGATTTCAGGGTAGGGGCCAACGTCCTGACTTTC. Translation gives CASSDFRVGANVLTF.

This clonotype was observed a handful of times. This chain joins TRBV6-1 and TRBJ2-1; no clear D. The CDR3 is 14 residues long. Trimming cost V 7 bases and J 2 bases, with 12 bases left between them. Germline V gene data show CDR1 as MNHNS and CDR2 as SASEGT. The CDR3 region has the DNA TGTGCCAGCACCAGACACAGCGCCTACAATGAGCAGTTCTTC. This gives the protein CASTRHSAYNEQFF.